This TCR beta chain was captured in a study of spatial heterogeneity in lung cancer. This clonotype has only a few counts. The time point was: sample taken at primary tumor resection. Unsorted whole RNA samples from tumor, nontumor lung or frozen PBMC were sequenced. Donors were roughly 72 untreated early-stage non-small cell lung cancer patients. Trimming took 6 bases from V and 1 from J, leaving 12 bases between them. The germline CDR1 and CDR2 sequences are SNHLY and FYNNEI. This CDR3 contains 14 residues. The library protocol tagged each TCR cDNA with a unique molecular identifier. One entry per CDR3 protein, called by TCRdb with MiXCR from the 5' RACE reads. The sample has about 82,000 distinct CDR3 sequences; 10% to 15% are singletons.

The J gene is TRBJ1-2, the V gene TRBV2; D is unresolved. The sample was PBMCs, taken at surgery. The receptor comes from a male donor with early-stage non-small cell lung cancer. The CDR3 reads CASSEKGVNYGYTF. CDR3 coding DNA: TGTGCCAGCAGCGAAAAAGGCGTTAACTATGGCTACACCTTC.